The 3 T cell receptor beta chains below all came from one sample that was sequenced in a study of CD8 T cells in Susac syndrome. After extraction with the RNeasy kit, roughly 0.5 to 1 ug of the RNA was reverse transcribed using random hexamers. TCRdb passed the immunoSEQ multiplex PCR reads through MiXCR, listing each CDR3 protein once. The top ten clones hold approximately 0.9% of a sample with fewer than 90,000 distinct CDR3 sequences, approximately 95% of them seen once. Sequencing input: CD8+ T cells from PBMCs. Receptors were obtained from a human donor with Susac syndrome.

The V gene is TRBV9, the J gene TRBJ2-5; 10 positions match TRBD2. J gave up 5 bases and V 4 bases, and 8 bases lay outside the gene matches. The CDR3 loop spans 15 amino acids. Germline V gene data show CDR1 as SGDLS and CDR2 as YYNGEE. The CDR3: CASSSRLAGGETQYF. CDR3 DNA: TGTGCCAGCAGCTCCCGACTAGCGGGTGGGGAGACCCAGTACTTC.

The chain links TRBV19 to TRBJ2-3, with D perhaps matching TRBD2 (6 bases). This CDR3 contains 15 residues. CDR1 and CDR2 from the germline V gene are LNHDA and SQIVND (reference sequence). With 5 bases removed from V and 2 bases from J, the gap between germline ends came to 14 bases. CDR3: CASSAGPKITDTQYF. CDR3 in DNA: TGTGCCAGTAGTGCGGGACCCAAGATCACAGATACGCAGTATTTT.

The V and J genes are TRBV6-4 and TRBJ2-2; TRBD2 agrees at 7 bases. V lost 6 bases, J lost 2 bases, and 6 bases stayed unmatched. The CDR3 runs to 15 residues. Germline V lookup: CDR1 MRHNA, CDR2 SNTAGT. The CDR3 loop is CASSFRGDNTGELFF. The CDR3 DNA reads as TGTGCCAGCAGCTTCCGGGGGGACAACACCGGGGAGCTGTTTTTT.